These 19 T cell receptor beta chains originate from one sample sequenced in a study of metastatic and nonmetastatic thyroid tumors. With MiXCR, TCRdb called clones anew from the PCR reads. The profile shows around 19,000 clones, just over 35% of them singletons. Every patient underwent thyroid surgery untreated. The sample was tumor tissue. The source of these receptors is a female donor with papillary thyroid cancer or a benign thyroid nodule (not recorded which). Some clones in this sample may be carry-over from other donors' samples.

The chain is built from TRBV29-1 and TRBJ2-3; TRBD2 aligns across 9 bases. The V and J ends lost 8 bases and 0 bases, in that order; junction bases with no gene match: 12. The germline V gene has CDR1 SQVTM and CDR2 ANQGSEA. CDR3 length: 16 residues. The CDR3 nucleotides read TGCAGCCTTTTTAGTAGCGGGAGTTTTAGCACAGATACGCAGTATTTT. Residues: CSLFSSGSFSTDTQYF.

This clone was recorded only once. CDR3 nucleotide sequence: TGTGCCAGCAGCTTGGAGGGACTAGCAACGCAGTATTTT. Translation: CASSLEGLATQYF. J is TRBJ2-3 and V is TRBV5-8, with 9 nucleotides matching TRBD2. In germline, CDR1 is SGHTS, CDR2 YDEGEE. The CDR3 runs 13 residues. Trimming took 0 bases from V and 9 from J; bases not matched to a gene: 2. The whole variable domain, remainder taken from reference TRBV5-8 and TRBJ2-3, is EAGVTQSPTHLIKTRGQQATLRCSPISGHTSVYWYQQALGLGLQFLLWYDEGEERNRGNFPPRFSGRQFPNYSSELNVNALELEDSALYLCASSLEGLATQYFGPGTRLTVL.

The rearrangement uses TRBV5-4 and TRBJ2-7, with D tentatively TRBD1 (6 bases). There are 15 residues in the CDR3. The germline V gene has CDR1 SGHNT and CDR2 YYREEE (reference sequence). V gave up 4 bases and J gave up 4 bases, with 18 bases separating them. Here the CDR3 reads CASSLGQSRGYEQYF. The CDR3, as DNA: TGTGCCAGCAGCCTAGGACAGAGTAGAGGATACGAGCAGTACTTC.

J is TRBJ2-5 and V is TRBV7-6, with D maybe TRBD1 (6 bases). Germline CDR1 is SGHVS and CDR2 is FNYEAQ. V was cut by 5 bases and J by 0 bases, with 10 bases left in between. This CDR3 region has 14 residues. In nucleotides, the CDR3 is TGTGCCAGCAGCCACTACAGGGACCAAGAGACCCAGTACTTC. Amino acids: CASSHYRDQETQYF.

The chain couples TRBV27 to TRBJ2-1; TRBD2 aligns across 7 bases. CDR3 length: 18 amino acids. The V segment lost 2 bases and the J segment 3 bases; nucleotides outside the gene matches: 13. Germline loops: CDR1 MNHEY, CDR2 SMNVEV (reference sequence). The CDR3 protein is CASSLAGEAYTYYNEQFF. The CDR3 nucleotides read TGTGCCAGCAGTTTAGCGGGAGAGGCCTATACTTACTACAATGAGCAGTTCTTC.

This clone has only a few counts. The chain joins TRBV6-1 to TRBJ2-2; D is possibly TRBD1 (6 bases). Germline V gene sequence: CDR1 MNHNS, CDR2 SASEGT. The ends were cut back, 8 bases at V and 7 bases at J, with 8 bases in the middle. The CDR3 covers 11 residues. The CDR3 reads CASEGVGELFF. The CDR3 DNA is TGTGCCAGCGAGGGGGTCGGGGAGCTGTTTTTT.

The gene calls are TRBV5-1 and TRBJ2-1, with 7 positions matching TRBD2. Germline-derived CDR1 and CDR2 are SGHRS and YFSETQ. There are 14 residues in the CDR3. Germline trimming cut 3 bases from V and 0 bases from J; bases unmatched to any gene: 0. The CDR3 sequence: CASSSGGSYNEQFF. The CDR3 bases are TGCGCCAGCAGCTCGGGGGGCTCCTACAATGAGCAGTTCTTC.

In its sample, this clone was seen a few times. The V call is TRBV27, the J call TRBJ2-7; D might be TRBD2 (6 bases). CDR3 length: 17 amino acids. The germline V and J ends were trimmed by 5 bases and 0 bases, with 20 bases remaining between them. Germline V CDR1 and CDR2: MNHEY, SMNVEV (reference sequence). CDR3 loop: CASSHPHLSGSSYEQYF. The CDR3 DNA reads as TGTGCCAGCAGTCACCCCCACCTTAGCGGTAGCTCCTACGAGCAGTACTTC.

Relative to its sample, this clone is large. This chain links TRBV12-3 or TRBV12-4 with TRBJ1-1; no firm D call. V lost 8 bases, J lost 6 bases, and 13 bases lay in between. CDR3 length equals 12 residues. The CDR3 here is CASGPGFAEAFF. In DNA form, the CDR3 reads TGTGCCAGCGGCCCTGGGTTCGCTGAAGCTTTCTTT.

The V gene is TRBV20-1, the J gene TRBJ1-2; TRBD1 agrees at 7 bases. Per germline, CDR1 DFQATT and CDR2 SNEGSKA (reference sequence). The CDR3 has 14 residues. The junction had 6 bases not matched to a gene; V was cut back by 1 base and J by 4 bases. The CDR3 sequence is CSARGAGGIYGYTF. The CDR3 nucleotides are TGCAGTGCTAGAGGTGCAGGGGGGATCTATGGCTACACCTTC.

This clone is judged large. V is TRBV19 and J is TRBJ1-1, with 8 bases fitting TRBD1. V lost 3 bases and J lost 5; bases outside the gene matches: 2. Germline values: CDR1 LNHDA, CDR2 SQIVND (reference sequence). The CDR3 has 13 residues. CDR3 region: CASSMTGVTEAFF. CDR3 bases: TGTGCCAGTAGTATGACAGGGGTGACTGAAGCTTTCTTT.

For the CDR3, the DNA is TGCAGTGCTAGAGTCGGACAGACCTACAATGAGCAGTTCTTC. It is translated as CSARVGQTYNEQFF. The genes are TRBV20-1 and TRBJ2-1; maybe TRBD1 (6 bases). The V and J ends lost 1 base and 2 bases respectively, with 9 bases between them. This CDR3 spans 14 amino acids. Germline loops: CDR1 DFQATT, CDR2 SNEGSKA (reference sequence).

This chain links TRBV6-1 with TRBJ2-5, with TRBD2 matching 11 bases. V lost 4 bases and J lost 4; bases outside the gene matches: 5. CDR1 and CDR2 (germline): MNHNS, SASEGT. CDR3 length: 15 amino acids. The CDR3 DNA reads TGTGCCAGCAGTGTCCTCGGGACTAGCGGAGAGACCCAGTACTTC. It yields the protein CASSVLGTSGETQYF.

The chain joins TRBV7-8 to TRBJ2-7; TRBD2 matches 10 bases. CDR1 is SGHVS and CDR2 is FQNEAQ in the germline V gene. The CDR3 sequence is 14 residues long. V lost 5 bases to trimming and J lost 4 bases; unmatched junction nucleotides: 5. The CDR3 coding sequence is TGTGCCAGCAGCCAGCGGGGGGGGGCTTACGAGCAGTACTTC. Translation: CASSQRGGAYEQYF.

V and J are TRBV5-4 and TRBJ2-7; 12 positions agree with TRBD2. Germline trimming cut 4 bases from V and 6 bases from J; bases unmatched to any gene: 11. The CDR3 sequence is 16 residues long. Germline CDR1 reads SGHNT; CDR2 reads YYREEE (reference sequence). CDR3 DNA: TGTGCCAGCAGCCTGGGGACTAGCGGGCCGATCGGCGAGCAGTACTTC. Protein sequence: CASSLGTSGPIGEQYF.

V gene TRBV27 combines with J gene TRBJ2-3; possibly TRBD2 for D (6 bases). Germline V gives CDR1 MNHEY, CDR2 SMNVEV (reference sequence). The V end was cut by 2 bases, the J end by 1 base, with 10 bases between. The length of the CDR3 is 15 residues. CDR3 DNA sequence: TGTGCCAGCAGTTTAGGGGGGACCCGCACAGATACGCAGTATTTT. It translates to CASSLGGTRTDTQYF.

This clone was detected only a few times. This chain joins TRBV6-4 and TRBJ2-7, with 7 nucleotides matching TRBD1. The V and J ends lost 6 bases and 1 base, in that order; junction bases with no gene match: 6. This CDR3 has 14 amino acids. Per germline, CDR1 MRHNA and CDR2 SNTAGT. CDR3 amino acids: CASSWDSLSYEQYF. In DNA form, the CDR3 reads TGTGCCAGCAGCTGGGACAGCCTTTCCTACGAGCAGTACTTC.

This chain uses TRBV18 with TRBJ2-7, with 11 bases fitting TRBD1. This CDR3 is 16 amino acids long. Germline CDR1 reads KGHSH; CDR2 reads LQKENI. V lost 2 bases, J lost 5 bases, and 8 bases stayed unmatched. The CDR3 bases are TGTGCCAGCTCACCATTGGGACAGGGGGGAAAGGACGAGCAGTACTTC. This encodes CASSPLGQGGKDEQYF.

The CDR3 loop reads CASMPGTGIYEQYF. The CDR3 region has the DNA TGTGCCAGCATGCCCGGGACAGGCATCTACGAGCAGTACTTC. The V call is TRBV6-1, the J call TRBJ2-7; 8 positions agree with TRBD1. The CDR3 covers 14 residues. CDR1 is MNHNS, CDR2 SASEGT, per germline. The V and J ends lost 7 bases and 3 bases, in that order; junction bases with no gene match: 8.